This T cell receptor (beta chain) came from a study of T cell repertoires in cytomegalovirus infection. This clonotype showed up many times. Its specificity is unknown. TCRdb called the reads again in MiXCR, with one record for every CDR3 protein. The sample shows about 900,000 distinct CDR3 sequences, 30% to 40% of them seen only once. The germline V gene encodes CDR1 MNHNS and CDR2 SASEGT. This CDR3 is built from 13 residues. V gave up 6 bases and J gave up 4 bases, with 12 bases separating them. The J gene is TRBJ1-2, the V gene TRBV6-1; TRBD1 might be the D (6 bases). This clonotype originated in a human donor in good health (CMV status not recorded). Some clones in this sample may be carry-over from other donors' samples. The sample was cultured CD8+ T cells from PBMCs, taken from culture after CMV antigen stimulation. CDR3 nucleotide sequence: TGTGCCAGCAGGAGAGGGGGACTCTATGGCTACACCTTC. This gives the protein CASRRGGLYGYTF.